The 8 T cell receptor beta chains below all came from one sample that was sequenced in a study of cytomegalovirus exposure and HLA in healthy donors. PCR involved 60 Vbeta and 13 Jbeta primers. The protocol was immunoSEQ multiplex PCR, while the TCRdb copy is restricted to in-frame clones and leaves out a portion. In the table there are some 70,000 clones, around 76% of which are singletons. Sequenced sample: PBMCs. These receptors all come from a man aged 18 to 29 in good health and CMV-seronegative.

The CDR3 region is CASSPILPQGLYNSPLHF. CDR3 sequence (DNA): TGTGCCAGCAGTCCCATATTACCTCAGGGTTTGTATAATTCACCCCTCCACTTT. The gene calls are TRBV28 and TRBJ1-6; D might be TRBD1 (5 bases). Trimming pared 5 bases from V and 4 bases from J, leaving 21 bases between. Germline V CDR1 and CDR2: MDHEN, SYDVKM. CDR3 size: 18 residues.

V and J are TRBV7-6 and TRBJ2-5; 10 bases agree with TRBD2. Trimming at V came to 1 base and at J to 1 base, leaving 6 bases not matched to a gene. Germline V gene lookup returns CDR1 SGHVS and CDR2 FNYEAQ. The CDR3 has 17 residues. CDR3 nucleotide sequence: TGTGCCAGCAGCTTAGGTGCTAGCGGGGGTTTCCAAGAGACCCAGTACTTC. This encodes CASSLGASGGFQETQYF.

There are a few counts of this clone. V gene TRBV5-4 combines with J gene TRBJ2-7; 8 bases agree with TRBD1. Germline V gene lookup returns CDR1 SGHNT and CDR2 YYREEE (reference sequence). Trimming at V came to 5 bases and at J to 3 bases, leaving 10 bases not matched to a gene. The length of the CDR3 is 15 residues. CDR3 sequence (DNA): TGTGCCAGCAGGGACGGACAGGGAGTTGGCTACGAGCAGTACTTC. Amino acids: CASRDGQGVGYEQYF.

The chain links TRBV5-1 to TRBJ2-3, with unresolved D. V was trimmed by 0 bases and J by 8 bases, leaving 19 bases between them. Germline V CDR1 and CDR2: SGHRS, YFSETQ. This CDR3 region has 16 residues. CDR3 residues: CASSLASATIPGTQYF. CDR3 bases: TGCGCCAGCAGCTTGGCCAGTGCAACCATCCCTGGTACGCAGTATTTT.

The J gene is TRBJ2-7, the V gene TRBV5-1; a weak D match, TRBD2 (7 bases). The CDR3 loop spans 16 amino acids. Trimming removed 4 bases from V and 3 bases from J, with 20 bases in between. Germline lookup yields CDR1 SGHRS and CDR2 YFSETQ. The CDR3 nucleotides are TGCGCCAGCAGCCCTAGGGGGGGTAGCAACCTCTACGAGCAGTACTTC. Its protein is CASSPRGGSNLYEQYF.

This rearrangement joins TRBV30 to TRBJ2-5; 13 bases are a match to TRBD2. TRBJ2-7 explains the end of the DNA better; the J call may be wrong. The CDR3 totals 14 residues. Germline V gene sequence: CDR1 GTSNPN, CDR2 SVGIG (reference sequence). This chain's CDR3 is CAWRRLAGGYEQYF. In DNA, the CDR3 is TGTGCCTGGAGAAGACTAGCGGGGGGCTACGAGCAGTACTTC.

This sequence joins TRBV27 and TRBJ1-5; 7 bases are shared with TRBD1. The CDR3 is 13 residues long. The germline gives CDR1 MNHEY, CDR2 SMNVEV (reference sequence). V was clipped by 10 bases and J by 3 bases; unmatched bases: 6. CDR3 sequence reads: CANGDRANQPQHF. CDR3 coding DNA: TGTGCCAACGGAGACAGGGCCAATCAGCCCCAGCATTTT.

The chain couples TRBV1 to TRBJ1-2; no check of the table's D call, TRBD1, against the DNA was made. TRBV1 is a pseudogene locus. The CDR3 length is 18 residues. The CDR3 sequence: CTSSQSPGQGGFGYGYTF. In DNA form, the CDR3 reads TGCACCAGCAGCCAATCTCCGGGACAGGGAGGATTTGGCTATGGCTACACCTTC.